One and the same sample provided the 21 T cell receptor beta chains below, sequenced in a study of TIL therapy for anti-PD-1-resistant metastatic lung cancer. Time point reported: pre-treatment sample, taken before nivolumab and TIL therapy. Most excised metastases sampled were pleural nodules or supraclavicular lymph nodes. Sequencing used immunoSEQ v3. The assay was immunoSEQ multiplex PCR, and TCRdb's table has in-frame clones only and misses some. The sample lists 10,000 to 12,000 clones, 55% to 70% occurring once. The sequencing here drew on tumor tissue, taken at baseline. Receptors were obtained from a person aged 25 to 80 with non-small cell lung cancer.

The CDR3 reads CASSFTGGDTEAFF. Here the CDR3 DNA reads TGTGCCAGCAGCTTTACAGGGGGGGACACTGAAGCTTTCTTT. The chain uses TRBV7-8 and TRBJ1-1, with 8 bases lining up with TRBD1. The CDR3 loop spans 14 amino acids. With V trimmed by 3 bases and J by 3 bases, 3 bases remained unmatched. The germline CDR1 and CDR2 sequences are SGHVS and FQNEAQ.

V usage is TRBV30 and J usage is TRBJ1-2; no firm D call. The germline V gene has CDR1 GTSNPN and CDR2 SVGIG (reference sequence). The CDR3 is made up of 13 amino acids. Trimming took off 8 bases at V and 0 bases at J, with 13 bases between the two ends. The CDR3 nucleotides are TGTGCCCGACGACATCCCACTAACTATGGCTACACCTTC. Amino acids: CARRHPTNYGYTF.

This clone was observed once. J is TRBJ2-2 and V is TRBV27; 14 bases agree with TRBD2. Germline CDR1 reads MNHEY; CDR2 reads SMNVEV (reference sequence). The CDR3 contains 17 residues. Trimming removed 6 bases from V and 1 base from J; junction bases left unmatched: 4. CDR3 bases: TGTGCCAGCAGGGGACTAGCGGGAGTCATGAACACCGGGGAGCTGTTTTTT. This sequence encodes CASRGLAGVMNTGELFF.

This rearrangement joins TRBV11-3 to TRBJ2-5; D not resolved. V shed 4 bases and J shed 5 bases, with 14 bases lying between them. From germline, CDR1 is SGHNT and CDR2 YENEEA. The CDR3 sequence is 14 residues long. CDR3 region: CASSSLTRSETQYF. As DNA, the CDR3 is TGTGCCAGCAGCTCTCTAACTCGGTCGGAGACCCAGTACTTC.

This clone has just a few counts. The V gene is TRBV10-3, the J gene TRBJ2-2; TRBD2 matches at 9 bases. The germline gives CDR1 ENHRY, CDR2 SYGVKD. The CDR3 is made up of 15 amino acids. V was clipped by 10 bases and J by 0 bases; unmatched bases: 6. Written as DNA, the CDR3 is TGTGCCACCGCCCAGCGGGGGGCGAACACCGGGGAGCTGTTTTTT. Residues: CATAQRGANTGELFF.

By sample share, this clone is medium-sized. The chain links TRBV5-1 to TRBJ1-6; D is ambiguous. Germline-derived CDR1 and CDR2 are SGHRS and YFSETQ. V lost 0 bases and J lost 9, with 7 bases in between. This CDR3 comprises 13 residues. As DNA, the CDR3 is TGCGCCAGCAGCTTGGAGACGGCTTCACCCCTCCACTTT. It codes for CASSLETASPLHF. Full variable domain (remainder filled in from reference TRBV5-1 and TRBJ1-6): KAGVTQTPRYLIKTRGQQVTLSCSPISGHRSVSWYQQTPGQGLQFLFEYFSETQRNKGNFPGRFSGRQFSNSRSEMNVSTLELGDSALYLCASSLETASPLHFGNGTRLTVT.

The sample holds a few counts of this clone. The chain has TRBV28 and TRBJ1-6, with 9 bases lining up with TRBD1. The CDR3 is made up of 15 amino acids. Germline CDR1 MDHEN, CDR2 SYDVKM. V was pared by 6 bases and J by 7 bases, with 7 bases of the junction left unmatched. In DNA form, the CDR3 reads TGTGCCAGCAGCACAGGGGGCGACCGGAATTCACCCCTCCACTTT. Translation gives CASSTGGDRNSPLHF.

CDR3 region: CASSAESGAPYNEQFF. The CDR3 DNA reads TGTGCCAGCAGCGCCGAATCAGGGGCCCCCTACAATGAGCAGTTCTTC. The rearrangement uses TRBV13 and TRBJ2-1, with D possibly TRBD1 on 6 matching bases. The V gene lost 5 bases and the J gene lost 2 bases, with 16 bases spanning the gap. The CDR3 contains 16 residues. Germline V CDR1 and CDR2: PRHDT, FYEKMQ (reference sequence).

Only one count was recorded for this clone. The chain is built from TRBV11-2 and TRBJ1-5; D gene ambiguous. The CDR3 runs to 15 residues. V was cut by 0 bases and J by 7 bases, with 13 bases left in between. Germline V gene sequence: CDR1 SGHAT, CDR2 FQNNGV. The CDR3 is CASSLDIIGGQPQHF. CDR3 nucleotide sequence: TGTGCCAGCAGCTTAGATATTATAGGAGGGCAGCCCCAGCATTTT.

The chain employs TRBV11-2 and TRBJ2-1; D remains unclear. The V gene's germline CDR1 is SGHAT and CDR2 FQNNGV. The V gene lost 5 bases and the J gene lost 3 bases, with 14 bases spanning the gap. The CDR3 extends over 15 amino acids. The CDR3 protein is CASSPRVSLYNEQFF. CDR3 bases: TGTGCCAGCAGCCCAAGAGTAAGCCTCTACAATGAGCAGTTCTTC.

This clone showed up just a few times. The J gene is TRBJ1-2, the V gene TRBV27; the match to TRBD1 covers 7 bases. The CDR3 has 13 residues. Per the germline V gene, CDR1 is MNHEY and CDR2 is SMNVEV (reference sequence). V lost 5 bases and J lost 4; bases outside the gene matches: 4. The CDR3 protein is CASSDRVGYGYTF. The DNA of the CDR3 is TGTGCCAGCAGTGACAGGGTCGGCTATGGCTACACCTTC.

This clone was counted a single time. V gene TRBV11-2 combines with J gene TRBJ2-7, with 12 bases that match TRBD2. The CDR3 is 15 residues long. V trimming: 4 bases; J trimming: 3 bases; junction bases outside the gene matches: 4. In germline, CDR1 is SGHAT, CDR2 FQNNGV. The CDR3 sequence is CASSSGLAGLYEQYF. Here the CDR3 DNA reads TGTGCCAGCAGCTCGGGACTAGCGGGCCTCTACGAGCAGTACTTC.

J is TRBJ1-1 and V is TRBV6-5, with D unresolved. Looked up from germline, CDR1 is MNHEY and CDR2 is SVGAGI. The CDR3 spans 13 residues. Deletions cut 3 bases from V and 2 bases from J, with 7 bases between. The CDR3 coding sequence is TGTGCCAGCAGTTATCAGGAAAACACTGAAGCTTTCTTT. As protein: CASSYQENTEAFF.

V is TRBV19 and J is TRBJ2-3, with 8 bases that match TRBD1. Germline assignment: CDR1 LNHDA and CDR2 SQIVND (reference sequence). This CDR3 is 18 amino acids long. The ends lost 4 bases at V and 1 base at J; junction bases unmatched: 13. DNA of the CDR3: TGTGCCAGTAGTAGTCGAGGACAGGGAGGTATTGGCACAGATACGCAGTATTTT. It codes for CASSSRGQGGIGTDTQYF.

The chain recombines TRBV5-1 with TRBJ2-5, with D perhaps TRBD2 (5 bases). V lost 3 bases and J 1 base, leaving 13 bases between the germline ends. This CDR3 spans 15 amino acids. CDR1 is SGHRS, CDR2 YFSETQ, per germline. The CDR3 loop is CASSYTSPSQETQYF. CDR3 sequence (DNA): TGCGCCAGCAGCTACACTAGTCCCTCCCAAGAGACCCAGTACTTC.

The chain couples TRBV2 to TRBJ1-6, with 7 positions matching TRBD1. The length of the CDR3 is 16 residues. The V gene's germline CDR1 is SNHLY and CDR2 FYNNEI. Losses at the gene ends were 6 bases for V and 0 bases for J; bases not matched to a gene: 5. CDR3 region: CASSGQASSYNSPLHF. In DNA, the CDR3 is TGTGCCAGCAGCGGACAGGCCAGCTCCTATAATTCACCCCTCCACTTT.

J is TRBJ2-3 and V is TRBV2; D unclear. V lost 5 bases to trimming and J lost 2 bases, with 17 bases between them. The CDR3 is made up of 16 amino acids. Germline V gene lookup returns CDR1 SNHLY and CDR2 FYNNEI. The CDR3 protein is CASSIVGSSYTDTQYF. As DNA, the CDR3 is TGTGCCAGCAGTATTGTTGGTAGTTCCTACACAGATACGCAGTATTTT.

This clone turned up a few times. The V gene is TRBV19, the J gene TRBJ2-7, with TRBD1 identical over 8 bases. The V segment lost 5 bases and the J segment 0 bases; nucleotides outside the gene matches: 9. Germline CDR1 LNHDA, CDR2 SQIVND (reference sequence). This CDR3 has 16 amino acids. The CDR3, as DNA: TGTGCCAGTAGTCTTAGAGGACAGGGTCCCTCCTACGAGCAGTACTTC. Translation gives CASSLRGQGPSYEQYF.

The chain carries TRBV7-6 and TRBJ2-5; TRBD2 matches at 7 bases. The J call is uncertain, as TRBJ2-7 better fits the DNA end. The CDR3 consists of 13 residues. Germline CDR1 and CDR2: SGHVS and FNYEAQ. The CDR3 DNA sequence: TGTGCCAGCAGCTTGGGGAGGGGCTACGAGCAGTACTTC. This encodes CASSLGRGYEQYF.

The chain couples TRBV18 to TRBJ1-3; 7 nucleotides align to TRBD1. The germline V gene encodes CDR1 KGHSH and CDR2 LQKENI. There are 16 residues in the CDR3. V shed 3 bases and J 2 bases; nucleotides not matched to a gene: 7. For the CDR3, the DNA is TGTGCCAGCTCACCGTCGACAGGGATCCCTGGAAACACCATATATTTT. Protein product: CASSPSTGIPGNTIYF.

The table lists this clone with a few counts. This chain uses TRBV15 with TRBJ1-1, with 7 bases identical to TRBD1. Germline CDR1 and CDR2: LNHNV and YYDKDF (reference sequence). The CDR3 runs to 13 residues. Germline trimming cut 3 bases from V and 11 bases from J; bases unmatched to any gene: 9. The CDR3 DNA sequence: TGTGCCACCAGCAGGGCCCGGGGACAGTGGGCTTTCTTT. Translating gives CATSRARGQWAFF. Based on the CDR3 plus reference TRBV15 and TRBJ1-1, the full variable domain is DAMVIQNPRYQVTQFGKPVTLSCSQTLNHNVMYWYQQKSSQAPKLLFHYYDKDFNNEADTPDNFQSRRPNTSFCFLDIRSPGLGDTAMYLCATSRARGQWAFFGQGTRLTVV.